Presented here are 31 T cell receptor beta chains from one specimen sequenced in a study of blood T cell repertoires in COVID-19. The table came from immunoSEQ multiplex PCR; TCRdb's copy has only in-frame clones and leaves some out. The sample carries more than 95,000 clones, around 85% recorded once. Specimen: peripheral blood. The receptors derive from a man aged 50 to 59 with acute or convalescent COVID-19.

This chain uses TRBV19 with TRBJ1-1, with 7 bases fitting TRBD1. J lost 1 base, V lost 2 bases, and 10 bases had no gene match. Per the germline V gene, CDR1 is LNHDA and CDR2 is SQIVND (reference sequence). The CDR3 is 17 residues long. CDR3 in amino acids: CASSISTGRRKNTEAFF. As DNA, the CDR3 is TGTGCCAGTAGTATATCGACAGGGAGGAGAAAGAACACTGAAGCTTTCTTT. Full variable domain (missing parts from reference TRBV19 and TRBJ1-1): DGGITQSPKYLFRKEGQNVTLSCEQNLNHDAMYWYRQDPGQGLRLIYYSQIVNDFQKGDIAEGYSVSREKKESFPLTVTSAQKNPTAFYLCASSISTGRRKNTEAFFGQGTRLTVV.

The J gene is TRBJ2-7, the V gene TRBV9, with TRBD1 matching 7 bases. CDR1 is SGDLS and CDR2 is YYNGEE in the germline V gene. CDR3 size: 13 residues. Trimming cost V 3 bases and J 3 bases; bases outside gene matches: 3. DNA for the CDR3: TGTGCCAGCAGCGCCACAGGGGACTACGAGCAGTACTTC. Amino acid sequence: CASSATGDYEQYF. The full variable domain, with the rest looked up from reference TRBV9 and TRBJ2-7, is DSGVTQTPKHLITATGQRVTLRCSPRSGDLSVYWYQQSLDQGLQFLIQYYNGEERAKGNILERFSAQQFPDLHSELNLSSLELGDSALYFCASSATGDYEQYFGPGTRLTVT.

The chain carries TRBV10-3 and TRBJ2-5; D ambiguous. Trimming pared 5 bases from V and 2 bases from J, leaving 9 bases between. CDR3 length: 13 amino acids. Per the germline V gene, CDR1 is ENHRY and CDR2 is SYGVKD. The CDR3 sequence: CAISQDTQETQYF. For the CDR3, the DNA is TGTGCCATCAGTCAAGACACGCAAGAGACCCAGTACTTC.

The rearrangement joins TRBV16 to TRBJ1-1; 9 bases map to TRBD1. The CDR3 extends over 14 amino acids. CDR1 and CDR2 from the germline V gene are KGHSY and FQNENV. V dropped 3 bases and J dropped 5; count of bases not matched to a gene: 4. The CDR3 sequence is CASSHLQGATEAFF. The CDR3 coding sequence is TGTGCCAGCAGCCACCTACAGGGGGCAACTGAAGCTTTCTTT.

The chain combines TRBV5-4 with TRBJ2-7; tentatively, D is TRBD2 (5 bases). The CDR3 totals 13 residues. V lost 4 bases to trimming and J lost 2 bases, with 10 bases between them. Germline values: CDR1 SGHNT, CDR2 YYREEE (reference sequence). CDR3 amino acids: CASSRDVAYEQYF. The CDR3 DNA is TGTGCCAGCAGCCGGGATGTAGCCTACGAGCAGTACTTC.

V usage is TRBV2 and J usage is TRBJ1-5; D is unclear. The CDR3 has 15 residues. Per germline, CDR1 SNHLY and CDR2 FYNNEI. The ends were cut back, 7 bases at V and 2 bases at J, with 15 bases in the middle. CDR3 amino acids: CASTVDGIGNQPQHF. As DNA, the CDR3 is TGTGCCAGCACGGTTGACGGGATTGGCAATCAGCCCCAGCATTTT. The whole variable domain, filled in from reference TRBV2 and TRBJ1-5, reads EPEVTQTPSHQVTQMGQEVILRCVPISNHLYFYWYRQILGQKVEFLVSFYNNEISEKSEIFDDQFSVERPDGSNFTLKIRSTKLEDSAMYFCASTVDGIGNQPQHFGDGTRLSIL.

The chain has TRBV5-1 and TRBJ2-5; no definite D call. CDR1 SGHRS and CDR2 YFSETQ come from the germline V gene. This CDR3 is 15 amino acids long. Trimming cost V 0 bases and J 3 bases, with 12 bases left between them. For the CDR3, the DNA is TGCGCCAGCAGCTTGGTTGCGGCATTAGAAGAGACCCAGTACTTC. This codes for CASSLVAALEETQYF.

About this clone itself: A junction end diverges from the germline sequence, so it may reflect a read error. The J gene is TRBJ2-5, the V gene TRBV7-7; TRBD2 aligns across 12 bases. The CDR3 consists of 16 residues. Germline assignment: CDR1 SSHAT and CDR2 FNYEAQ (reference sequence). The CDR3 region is CASSLGSSGREETQYF. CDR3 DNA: TGTGCTAGCAGCTTAGGGTCTAGCGGGAGGGAAGAGACCCAGTACTTC.

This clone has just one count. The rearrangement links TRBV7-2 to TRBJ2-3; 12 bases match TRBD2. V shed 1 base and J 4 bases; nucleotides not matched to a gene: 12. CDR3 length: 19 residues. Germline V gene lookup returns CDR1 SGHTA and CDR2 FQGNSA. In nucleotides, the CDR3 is TGTGCCAGCAGCTTAGGGCTAGCGGGAGGGTTCCGATGGGCAGATACGCAGTATTTT. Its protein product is CASSLGLAGGFRWADTQYF.

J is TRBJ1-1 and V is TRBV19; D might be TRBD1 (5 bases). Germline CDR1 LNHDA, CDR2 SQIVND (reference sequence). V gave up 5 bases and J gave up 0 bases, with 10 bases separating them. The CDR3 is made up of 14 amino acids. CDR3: CASSDRTMNTEAFF. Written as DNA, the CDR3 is TGTGCCAGTAGTGACAGAACCATGAACACTGAAGCTTTCTTT.

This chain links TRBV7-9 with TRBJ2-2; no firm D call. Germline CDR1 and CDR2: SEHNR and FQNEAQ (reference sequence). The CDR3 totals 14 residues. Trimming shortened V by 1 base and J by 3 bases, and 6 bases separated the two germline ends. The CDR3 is CASSLELDTGELFF. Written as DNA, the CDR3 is TGTGCCAGCAGCTTAGAACTTGACACCGGGGAGCTGTTTTTT.

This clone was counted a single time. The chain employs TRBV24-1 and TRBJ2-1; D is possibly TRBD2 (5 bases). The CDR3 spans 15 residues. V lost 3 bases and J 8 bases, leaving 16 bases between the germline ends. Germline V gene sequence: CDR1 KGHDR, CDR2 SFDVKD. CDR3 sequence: CATSDGIRGWDEQFF. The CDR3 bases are TGTGCCACCAGTGATGGGATCAGAGGGTGGGATGAGCAGTTCTTC.

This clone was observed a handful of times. The CDR3: CASSPSYEQYF. CDR3 coding DNA: TGTGCCAGCAGCCCCAGCTACGAGCAGTACTTC. This chain connects TRBV7-8 to TRBJ2-7; no clear D gene. The length of the CDR3 is 11 residues. V gave up 5 bases and J gave up 3 bases, with 5 bases separating them. Germline V gene sequence: CDR1 SGHVS, CDR2 FQNEAQ.

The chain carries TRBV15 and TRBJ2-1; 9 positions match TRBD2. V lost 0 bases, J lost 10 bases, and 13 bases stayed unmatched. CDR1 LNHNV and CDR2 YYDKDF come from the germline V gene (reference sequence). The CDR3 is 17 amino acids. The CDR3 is CATSRDHMLPSGTEQFF. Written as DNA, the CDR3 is TGTGCCACCAGCAGAGACCACATGCTTCCTAGCGGGACGGAGCAGTTCTTC.

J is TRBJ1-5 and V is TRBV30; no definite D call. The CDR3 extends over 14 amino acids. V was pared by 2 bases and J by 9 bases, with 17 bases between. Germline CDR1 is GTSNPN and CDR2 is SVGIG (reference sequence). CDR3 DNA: TGTGCCTGGAGTTTTGGGCCCCGATCTGTGCCCCAGCATTTT. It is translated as CAWSFGPRSVPQHF.

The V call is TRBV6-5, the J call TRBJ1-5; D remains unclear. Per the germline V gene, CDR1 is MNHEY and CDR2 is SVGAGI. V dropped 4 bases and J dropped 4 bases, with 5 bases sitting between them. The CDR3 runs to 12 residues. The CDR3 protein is CASSFGNQPQHF. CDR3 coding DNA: TGTGCCAGCAGTTTCGGTAATCAGCCCCAGCATTTT.

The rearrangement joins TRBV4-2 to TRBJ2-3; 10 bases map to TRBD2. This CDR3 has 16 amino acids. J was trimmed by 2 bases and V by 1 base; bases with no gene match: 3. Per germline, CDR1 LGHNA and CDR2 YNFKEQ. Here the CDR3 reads CASSQALAGDTDTQYF. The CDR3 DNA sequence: TGTGCCAGCAGCCAAGCCCTAGCGGGAGACACAGATACGCAGTATTTT.

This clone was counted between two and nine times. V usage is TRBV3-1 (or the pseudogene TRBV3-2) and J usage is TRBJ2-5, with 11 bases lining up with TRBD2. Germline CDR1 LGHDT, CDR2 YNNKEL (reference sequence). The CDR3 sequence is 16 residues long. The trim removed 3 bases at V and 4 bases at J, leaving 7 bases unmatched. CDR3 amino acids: CASSQTPGLAGETQYF. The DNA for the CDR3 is TGTGCCAGCAGCCAGACCCCTGGACTAGCGGGAGAGACCCAGTACTTC.

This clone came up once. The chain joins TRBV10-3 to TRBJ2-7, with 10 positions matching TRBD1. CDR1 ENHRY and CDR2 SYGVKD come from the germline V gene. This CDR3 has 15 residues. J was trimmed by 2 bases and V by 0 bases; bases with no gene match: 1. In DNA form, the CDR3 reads TGTGCCATCAGTGAGTCCGGACAGGGGGCCTACGAGCAGTACTTC. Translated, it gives CAISESGQGAYEQYF.

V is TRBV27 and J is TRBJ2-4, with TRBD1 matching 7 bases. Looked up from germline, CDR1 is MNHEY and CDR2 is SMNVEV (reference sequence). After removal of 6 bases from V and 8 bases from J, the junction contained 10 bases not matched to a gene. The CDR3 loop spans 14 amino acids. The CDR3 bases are TGTGCCAGCAGCTTTGACAGGGCGGTAGACATTCAGTACTTC. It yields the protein CASSFDRAVDIQYF.

The CDR3 sequence is CASSLNDRFLSEKLFF. CDR3 bases: TGCGCCAGCAGCCTCAACGACAGGTTCCTATCTGAAAAACTGTTTTTT. The genes are TRBV4-1 and TRBJ1-4, with a tentative D call TRBD1 (6 bases). V shed 4 bases and J shed 7 bases, with 19 bases lying between them. Germline CDR1 and CDR2: MGHRA and YSYEKL. The CDR3 is made up of 16 amino acids.

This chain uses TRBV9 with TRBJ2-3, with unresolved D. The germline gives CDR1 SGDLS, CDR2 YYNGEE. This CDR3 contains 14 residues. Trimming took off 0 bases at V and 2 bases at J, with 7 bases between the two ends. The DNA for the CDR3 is TGTGCCAGCAGCGTAGAAGCCTTCACAGATACGCAGTATTTT. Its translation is CASSVEAFTDTQYF. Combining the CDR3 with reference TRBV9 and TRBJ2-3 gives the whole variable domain DSGVTQTPKHLITATGQRVTLRCSPRSGDLSVYWYQQSLDQGLQFLIQYYNGEERAKGNILERFSAQQFPDLHSELNLSSLELGDSALYFCASSVEAFTDTQYFGPGTRLTVL.

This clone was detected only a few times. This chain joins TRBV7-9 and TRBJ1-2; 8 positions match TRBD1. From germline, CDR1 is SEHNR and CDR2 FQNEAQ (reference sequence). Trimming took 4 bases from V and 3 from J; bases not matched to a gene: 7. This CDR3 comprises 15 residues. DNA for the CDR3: TGTGCCAGCAGCTCTGGACAGGGAAGGGACTATGGCTACACCTTC. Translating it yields CASSSGQGRDYGYTF.

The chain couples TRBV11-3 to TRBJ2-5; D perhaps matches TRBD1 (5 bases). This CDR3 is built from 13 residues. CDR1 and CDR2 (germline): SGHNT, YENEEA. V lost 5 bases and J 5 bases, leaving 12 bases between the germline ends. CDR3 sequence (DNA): TGTGCCAGCAGCCCCTCCTCAGGGGAGACCCAGTACTTC. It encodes CASSPSSGETQYF.

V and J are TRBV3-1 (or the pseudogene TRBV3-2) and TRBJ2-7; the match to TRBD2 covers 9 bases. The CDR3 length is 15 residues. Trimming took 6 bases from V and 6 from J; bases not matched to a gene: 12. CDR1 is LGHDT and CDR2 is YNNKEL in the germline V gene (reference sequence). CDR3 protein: CASSLLSGGVGEQYF. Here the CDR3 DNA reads TGTGCCAGCAGTCTTCTTAGCGGGGGAGTGGGCGAGCAGTACTTC.

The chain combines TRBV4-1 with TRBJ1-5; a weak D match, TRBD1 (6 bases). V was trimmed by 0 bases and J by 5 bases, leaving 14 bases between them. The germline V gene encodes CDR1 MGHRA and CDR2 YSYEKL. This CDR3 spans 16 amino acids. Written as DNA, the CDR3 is TGCGCCAGCAGCCAAGATCTAGGCAGGGGTTATCAGCCCCAGCATTTT. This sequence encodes CASSQDLGRGYQPQHF.

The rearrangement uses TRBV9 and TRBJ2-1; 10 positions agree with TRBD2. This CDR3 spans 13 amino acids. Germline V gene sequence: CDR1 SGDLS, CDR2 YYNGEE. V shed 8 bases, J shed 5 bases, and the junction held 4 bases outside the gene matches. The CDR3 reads CARGLAANNEQFF. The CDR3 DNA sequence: TGTGCCAGAGGACTAGCGGCAAACAATGAGCAGTTCTTC.

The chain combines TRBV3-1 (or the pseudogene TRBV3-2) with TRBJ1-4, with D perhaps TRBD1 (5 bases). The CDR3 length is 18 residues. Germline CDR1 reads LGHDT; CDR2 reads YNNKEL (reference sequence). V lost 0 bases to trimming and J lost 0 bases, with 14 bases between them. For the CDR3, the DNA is TGTGCCAGCAGCCAAGAAAAGGGGTGGATTGCAACTAATGAAAAACTGTTTTTT. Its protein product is CASSQEKGWIATNEKLFF.

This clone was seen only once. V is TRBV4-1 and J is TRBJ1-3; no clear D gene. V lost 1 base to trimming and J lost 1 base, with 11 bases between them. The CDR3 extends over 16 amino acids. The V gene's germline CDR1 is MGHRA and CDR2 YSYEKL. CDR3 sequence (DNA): TGCGCCAGCAGCCAAGGGAGGAAAGTTTCTGGAAACACCATATATTTT. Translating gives CASSQGRKVSGNTIYF.

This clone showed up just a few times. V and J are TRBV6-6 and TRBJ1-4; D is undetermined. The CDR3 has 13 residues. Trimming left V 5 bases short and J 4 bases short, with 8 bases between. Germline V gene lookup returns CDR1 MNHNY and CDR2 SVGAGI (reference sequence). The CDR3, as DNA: TGTGCCAGCAGTGGGCAGGATAATGAAAAACTGTTTTTT. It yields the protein CASSGQDNEKLFF.

The CDR3 reads CASGLQAGESDTQYF. The CDR3 DNA follows: TGTGCCAGCGGCTTACAAGCGGGAGAGTCAGATACGCAGTATTTT. This chain uses TRBV9 with TRBJ2-3, with TRBD2 matching over 8 bases. J gave up 4 bases and V 7 bases, and 11 bases lay outside the gene matches. Germline values: CDR1 SGDLS, CDR2 YYNGEE. The CDR3 consists of 15 residues.